Below are 9 T cell receptor beta chains sequenced from a single sample in a study of T cells expressing NK-cell markers. TCRdb reprocessed the 5' RACE reads and stores each CDR3 protein as one record, lacking DNA. This sample's table has 550,000 to 600,000 distinct CDR3 sequences. Specimen: blood T cells: a sorted CD56 or NKG2C T cell subset, CD4+ or CD8+ T cells, or bulk PBMC T cells (not recorded which). These TCRs come from a man in his late teens or twenties in good health.

The J gene is TRBJ2-1, the V gene TRBV29-1; the D call from TCRdb, TRBD1, cannot be confirmed without DNA. The length of the CDR3 is 14 residues. Germline-derived CDR1 and CDR2 are SQVTM and ANQGSEA. The CDR3 protein is CSVDIRTGSNEQFF.

This sequence joins TRBV6-4 and TRBJ2-1; no DNA is available, so the TRBD2 call from TCRdb remains unchecked. Germline assignment: CDR1 MRHNA and CDR2 SNTAGT. This CDR3 comprises 19 residues. CDR3 sequence reads: CASSRQGPSGRAKDNEQFF.

The J gene is TRBJ2-3, the V gene TRBV5-6; TCRdb reports TRBD1, a call that lacks DNA to check it against. The V gene's germline CDR1 is SGHDT and CDR2 YYEEEE. This CDR3 region has 17 residues. The CDR3 reads CASSLPGHQLWTDTQYF.

The gene calls are TRBV27 and TRBJ2-7. This CDR3 comprises 15 residues. Germline CDR1 MNHEY, CDR2 SMNVEV (reference sequence). CDR3 in amino acids: CASSLFLGRTYEQYF.

V is TRBV29-1 and J is TRBJ1-1; TCRdb's assignment of TRBD1 cannot be checked, as there is no DNA. The CDR3 has 14 residues. The germline CDR1 and CDR2 sequences are SQVTM and ANQGSEA. The CDR3 loop is CSTTSLQENTEAFF.

The rearrangement uses TRBV10-3 and TRBJ2-5; with no DNA, the TCRdb D assignment of TRBD2 cannot be verified. The CDR3 loop spans 16 amino acids. From germline, CDR1 is ENHRY and CDR2 SYGVKD. The CDR3 here is CAISDGGAAGPETQYF.

The J gene is TRBJ2-2, the V gene TRBV5-6. The CDR3 is 16 residues long. Germline CDR1 SGHDT, CDR2 YYEEEE. The CDR3 sequence: CASRLARVGNTGELFF.

The V gene is TRBV7-2, the J gene TRBJ1-5; the D call from TCRdb, TRBD1, cannot be confirmed without DNA. The germline CDR1 and CDR2 sequences are SGHTA and FQGNSA. The CDR3 runs to 16 residues. The CDR3 loop is CASSLERGRLDQPQHF.

CDR3: CSASRGQQETQYF. This sequence joins TRBV20-1 and TRBJ2-5. The CDR3 has 13 residues. Germline V CDR1 and CDR2: DFQATT, SNEGSKA (reference sequence).